This T cell receptor (beta chain) was found in a study of regulatory T cells in long-lasting Graves disease. The study, taken as a whole, reports: With persistent disease, TRBV28, TRBJ1-2 and TRBJ2-5 were the favored segments.

With respect to this clonotype: Its cognate antigen is unknown.

Both iRepertoire HTBI primers and Arm-PCR of CDR3 regions were used to build the TCR beta libraries. From the multiplex PCR reads, TCRdb called clonotypes with MiXCR, one entry per CDR3 protein. The sample has 580,000 or so distinct CDR3 sequences; about 16% are singletons. Time point denoted: newly diagnosed GD, antithyroid drugs for less than 3 months. There was RNA extracted from PBMCs, and the TCR library was made from it. The V end was cut by 2 bases, the J end by 6 bases, with 14 bases between. CDR1 SGHRS and CDR2 YFSETQ come from the germline V gene. The CDR3 extends over 14 amino acids. The same data also contributed to another study, on T cells in Graves' hyperthyroidism and ophthalmopathy. From that second work: Patients showing uncontrolled infection, other autoimmune disease, pregnancy or lactation were ineligible. The blood repertoire included most of the expanded thyroid clonotypes above 0.001. In the analysis, a 13 V-J model separated ophthalmopathy from stable hyperthyroidism.

Sequences were derived from peripheral blood mononuclear cells (PBMCs), sampled at new diagnosis, from a patient treated with antithyroid drugs. This chain connects TRBV5-1 to TRBJ1-2, with D possibly matching TRBD1 (5 bases). This receptor was identified in a man aged 18 to 35 with Graves disease. The CDR3 sequence: CASSLNERGNGYTF. CDR3 sequence (DNA): TGCGCCAGCAGCTTAAACGAAAGGGGAAATGGCTACACCTTC.